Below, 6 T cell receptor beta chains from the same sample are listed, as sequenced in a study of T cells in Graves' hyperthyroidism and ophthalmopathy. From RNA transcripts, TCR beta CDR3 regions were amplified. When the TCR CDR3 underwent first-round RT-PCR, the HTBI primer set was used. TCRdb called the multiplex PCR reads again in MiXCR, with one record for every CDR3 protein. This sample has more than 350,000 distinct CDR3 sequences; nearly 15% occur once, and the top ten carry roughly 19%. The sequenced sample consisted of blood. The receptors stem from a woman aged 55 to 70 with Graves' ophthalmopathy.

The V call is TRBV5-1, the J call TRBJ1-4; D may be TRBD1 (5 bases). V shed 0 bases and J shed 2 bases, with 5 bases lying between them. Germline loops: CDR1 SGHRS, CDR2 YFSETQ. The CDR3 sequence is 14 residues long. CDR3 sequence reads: CASSLEGTNEKLFF. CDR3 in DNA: TGCGCCAGCAGCTTGGAGGGGACTAATGAAAAACTGTTTTTT. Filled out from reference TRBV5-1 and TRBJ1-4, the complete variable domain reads KAGVTQTPRYLIKTRGQQVTLSCSPISGHRSVSWYQQTPGQGLQFLFEYFSETQRNKGNFPGRFSGRQFSNSRSEMNVSTLELGDSALYLCASSLEGTNEKLFFGSGTQLSVL.

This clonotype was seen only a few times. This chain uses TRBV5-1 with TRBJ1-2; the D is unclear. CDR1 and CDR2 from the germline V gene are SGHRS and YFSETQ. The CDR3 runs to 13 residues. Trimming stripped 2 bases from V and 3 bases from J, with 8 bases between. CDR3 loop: CASSFKEDYGYTF. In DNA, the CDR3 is TGCGCCAGCAGCTTCAAGGAGGACTATGGCTACACCTTC.

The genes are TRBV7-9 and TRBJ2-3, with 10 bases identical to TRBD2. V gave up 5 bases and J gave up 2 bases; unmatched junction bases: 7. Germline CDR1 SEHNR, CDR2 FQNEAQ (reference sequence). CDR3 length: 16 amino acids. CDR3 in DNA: TGTGCCAGCAGCCTAGGGACTAGCGCAGCCACAGATACGCAGTATTTT. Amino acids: CASSLGTSAATDTQYF.

CDR3 amino acids: CASGRSGGSGETQYF. The CDR3 DNA follows: TGTGCCAGCGGGAGGTCCGGCGGGAGTGGGGAGACCCAGTACTTC. The J gene is TRBJ2-5, the V gene TRBV9; 7 bases are a match to TRBD2. The V segment lost 7 bases and the J segment 5 bases; nucleotides outside the gene matches: 14. The CDR3 has 15 amino acids. Germline lookup yields CDR1 SGDLS and CDR2 YYNGEE.

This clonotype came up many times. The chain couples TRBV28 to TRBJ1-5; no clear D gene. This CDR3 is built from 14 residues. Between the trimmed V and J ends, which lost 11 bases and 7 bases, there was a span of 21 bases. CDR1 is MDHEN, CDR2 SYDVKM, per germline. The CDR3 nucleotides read TGTGCCTCCGGTTTGTCGAACCCGAGACAGCCCCAGCATTTT. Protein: CASGLSNPRQPQHF.

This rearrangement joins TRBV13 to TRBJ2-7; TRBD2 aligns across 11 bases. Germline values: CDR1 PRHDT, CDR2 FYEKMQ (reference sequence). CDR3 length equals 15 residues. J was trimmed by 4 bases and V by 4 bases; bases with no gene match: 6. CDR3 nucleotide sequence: TGTGCCAGCAGCTATACTAGCGGGAGTATGTACGAGCAGTACTTC. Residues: CASSYTSGSMYEQYF.